One and the same sample provided the 17 T cell receptor beta chains below, sequenced in a study of blood T cell repertoires in COVID-19. Sequencing was performed with immunoSEQ multiplex PCR; in TCRdb, only in-frame clones are kept and a portion is missing. Here the sample spans tens of thousands of clones, 65% to 85% being singletons. Sequencing was performed on peripheral blood. Receptor source: a man older than 75 with active or convalescent COVID-19.

The genes are TRBV19 and TRBJ2-3; TRBD2 agrees at 8 bases. This CDR3 is built from 16 residues. V lost 4 bases and J lost 1; bases outside the gene matches: 7. CDR1 LNHDA and CDR2 SQIVND come from the germline V gene (reference sequence). DNA of the CDR3: TGTGCCAGTAGTACAAGCGGGAGTCCTGGCACAGATACGCAGTATTTT. It yields the protein CASSTSGSPGTDTQYF.

The chain employs TRBV9 and TRBJ2-1; 7 nucleotides align to TRBD2. Germline CDR1 SGDLS, CDR2 YYNGEE. The CDR3 has 14 residues. The J segment lost 4 bases and the V segment lost 2 bases, leaving 3 bases of the junction unmatched. CDR3 bases: TGTGCCAGCAGCGTCTCTAGCGGTTACAATGAGCAGTTCTTC. Translating gives CASSVSSGYNEQFF.

This chain links TRBV7-2 with TRBJ2-1; 12 bases are a match to TRBD2. J was trimmed by 4 bases and V by 2 bases; bases with no gene match: 6. Germline CDR1 SGHTA, CDR2 FQGNSA. This CDR3 spans 17 amino acids. CDR3 in DNA: TGTGCCAGCAGCTTAATGACTAGCGGGAGACTTTACAATGAGCAGTTCTTC. This sequence encodes CASSLMTSGRLYNEQFF. Combining the CDR3 with reference TRBV7-2 and TRBJ2-1 gives the whole variable domain GAGVSQSPSNKVTEKGKDVELRCDPISGHTALYWYRQSLGQGLEFLIYFQGNSAPDKSGLPSDRFSAERTGGSVSTLTIQRTQQEDSAVYLCASSLMTSGRLYNEQFFGPGTRLTVL.

This rearrangement joins TRBV28 to TRBJ1-5; D is uncertain. Germline V CDR1 and CDR2: MDHEN, SYDVKM. The V end lost 10 bases, the J end lost 6 bases, and 16 bases lay between the germline ends. The CDR3 sequence is 13 residues long. CDR3 sequence reads: CATVVNTGQPQHF. The CDR3, as DNA: TGTGCCACGGTTGTCAATACGGGTCAGCCCCAGCATTTT.

The chain is built from TRBV28 and TRBJ1-1, with D tentatively TRBD1 (5 bases). CDR1 and CDR2 from the germline V gene are MDHEN and SYDVKM. Trimming removed 7 bases from V and 3 bases from J, with 6 bases in between. The CDR3 has 11 residues. The CDR3 spells CASIRDTEAFF. Here the CDR3 DNA reads TGTGCCAGCATCAGGGACACTGAAGCTTTCTTT. The whole variable domain, remainder taken from reference TRBV28 and TRBJ1-1, is DVKVTQSSRYLVKRTGEKVFLECVQDMDHENMFWYRQDPGLGLRLIYFSYDVKMKEKGDIPEGYSVSREKKERFSLILESASTNQTSMYLCASIRDTEAFFGQGTRLTVV.

This clone was counted many times. V and J are TRBV9 and TRBJ1-1; D remains ambiguous. The CDR3 contains 15 residues. V shed 0 bases and J shed 1 base, with 10 bases lying between them. Germline V gene lookup returns CDR1 SGDLS and CDR2 YYNGEE. The CDR3 region has the DNA TGTGCCAGCAGCGTAGGCCTCAGATCGAACACTGAAGCTTTCTTT. This gives the protein CASSVGLRSNTEAFF.

The chain has TRBV6-2 or TRBV6-3 and TRBJ2-6, with D perhaps matching TRBD1 (5 bases). The length of the CDR3 is 15 residues. CDR1 is MNHEY, CDR2 SVGEGT, per germline. Trimming pared 5 bases from V and 4 bases from J, leaving 12 bases between. In DNA form, the CDR3 reads TGTGCCAGCAGTACAAAAGGGGCCGGGGCCAACGTCCTGACTTTC. This codes for CASSTKGAGANVLTF.

The chain links TRBV19 to TRBJ2-7; TRBD2 matches 12 bases. The germline V gene has CDR1 LNHDA and CDR2 SQIVND (reference sequence). The junction had 15 bases not matched to a gene; V was cut back by 3 bases and J by 6 bases. The CDR3 contains 18 residues. In DNA form, the CDR3 reads TGTGCCAGTAGTATCCGACTAGCGGGGGCCATCCCTACATCCGAGCAGTACTTC. As protein: CASSIRLAGAIPTSEQYF.

The rearrangement uses TRBV18 and TRBJ1-1; perhaps TRBD1 as D (5 bases). Germline lookup yields CDR1 KGHSH and CDR2 LQKENI. The CDR3 runs 15 residues. The V gene lost 0 bases and the J gene lost 4 bases, with 12 bases spanning the gap. As DNA, the CDR3 is TGTGCCAGCTCACCACCGGCACCCGGGGGCACTGAAGCTTTCTTT. Protein sequence: CASSPPAPGGTEAFF.

This clone was counted once. The rearrangement joins TRBV27 to TRBJ2-3; weak D call: TRBD2 (6 bases). The V gene's germline CDR1 is MNHEY and CDR2 SMNVEV (reference sequence). The CDR3 covers 15 residues. V shed 6 bases and J shed 5 bases, with 18 bases lying between them. CDR3 region: CASSPGGLGRDTQYF. CDR3 nucleotide sequence: TGTGCCAGCAGCCCCGGGGGACTGGGGAGAGATACGCAGTATTTT.

The genes are TRBV30 and TRBJ1-4, with 11 bases fitting TRBD1. The junction had 7 bases not matched to a gene; V was cut back by 5 bases and J by 8 bases. The CDR3 totals 14 residues. Germline V gene lookup returns CDR1 GTSNPN and CDR2 SVGIG (reference sequence). The CDR3 is CAWGSGTGGEKLFF. The DNA of the CDR3 is TGTGCCTGGGGATCCGGGACAGGGGGAGAAAAACTGTTTTTT.

CDR3 nucleotide sequence: TGTGCCACCGTGAGGGCAGGGGGCGATCAGCCCCAGCATTTT. Translation: CATVRAGGDQPQHF. V gene TRBV19 combines with J gene TRBJ1-5; the match to TRBD1 covers 8 bases. Germline CDR1 LNHDA, CDR2 SQIVND (reference sequence). The CDR3 sequence is 14 residues long. The trim removed 10 bases at V and 5 bases at J, leaving 10 bases unmatched.

This CDR3 is CSVFSGRGEQYF. CDR3 nucleotides: TGCAGCGTTTTTAGCGGGAGGGGTGAGCAGTACTTC. The V call is TRBV29-1, the J call TRBJ2-7; 11 bases are a match to TRBD2. The CDR3 is 12 amino acids. V shed 5 bases, J shed 7 bases, and the junction held 4 bases outside the gene matches. Germline CDR1 is SQVTM and CDR2 is ANQGSEA.

The chain has TRBV5-3 and TRBJ1-2; 9 bases are shared with TRBD1. TRBV5-3 has ORF status, its function being uncertain. The V gene end was trimmed by 3 bases and the J gene end by 10 bases; junction bases not matched to a gene: 13. The CDR3 covers 15 residues. The chain's CDR3 is CARSYTTGQGHTYTF. In DNA form, the CDR3 reads TGTGCCAGAAGCTACACAACGGGACAGGGTCACACCTACACCTTC.

The V call is TRBV7-2, the J call TRBJ2-7, with D perhaps TRBD2 (6 bases). Germline CDR1 and CDR2: SGHTA and FQGNSA. The V and J ends lost 1 base and 0 bases respectively, with 10 bases between them. The CDR3 loop spans 15 amino acids. CDR3 protein: CASSLGSSGSYEQYF. DNA of the CDR3: TGTGCCAGCAGCTTAGGTAGTAGCGGCTCCTACGAGCAGTACTTC.

As to this clone: Other DNA sequences of this sample code for an identical CDR3. The chain combines TRBV5-1 with TRBJ2-5, with D hard to call. This CDR3 has 11 residues. V gave up 4 bases and J gave up 2 bases, with 3 bases separating them. Germline V gene data show CDR1 as SGHRS and CDR2 as YFSETQ. The CDR3 coding sequence is TGCGCCAGCAGCCGTCAAGAGACCCAGTACTTC. Translation: CASSRQETQYF.

The chain is built from TRBV4-2 and TRBJ1-5; D remains unclear. V lost 0 bases, J lost 3 bases, and 3 bases lay in between. The CDR3 totals 13 residues. Germline V gene sequence: CDR1 LGHNA, CDR2 YNFKEQ. The CDR3: CASSQDNNQPQHF. The CDR3 coding sequence is TGTGCCAGCAGCCAAGATAACAATCAGCCCCAGCATTTT.